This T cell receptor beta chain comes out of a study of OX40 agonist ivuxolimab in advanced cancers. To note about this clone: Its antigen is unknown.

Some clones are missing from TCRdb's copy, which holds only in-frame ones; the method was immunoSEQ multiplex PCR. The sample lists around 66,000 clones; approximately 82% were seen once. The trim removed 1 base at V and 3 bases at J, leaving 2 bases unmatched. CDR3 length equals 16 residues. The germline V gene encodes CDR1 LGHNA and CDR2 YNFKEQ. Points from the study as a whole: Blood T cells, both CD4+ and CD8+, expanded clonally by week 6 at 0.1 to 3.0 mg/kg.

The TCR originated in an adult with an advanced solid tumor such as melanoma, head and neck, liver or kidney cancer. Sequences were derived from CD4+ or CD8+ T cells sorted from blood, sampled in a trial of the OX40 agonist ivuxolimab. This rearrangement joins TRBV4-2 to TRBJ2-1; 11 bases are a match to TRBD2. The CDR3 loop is CASSQGTSGLYNEQFF. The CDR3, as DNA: TGTGCCAGCAGCCAAGGGACTAGCGGGCTCTACAATGAGCAGTTCTTC.